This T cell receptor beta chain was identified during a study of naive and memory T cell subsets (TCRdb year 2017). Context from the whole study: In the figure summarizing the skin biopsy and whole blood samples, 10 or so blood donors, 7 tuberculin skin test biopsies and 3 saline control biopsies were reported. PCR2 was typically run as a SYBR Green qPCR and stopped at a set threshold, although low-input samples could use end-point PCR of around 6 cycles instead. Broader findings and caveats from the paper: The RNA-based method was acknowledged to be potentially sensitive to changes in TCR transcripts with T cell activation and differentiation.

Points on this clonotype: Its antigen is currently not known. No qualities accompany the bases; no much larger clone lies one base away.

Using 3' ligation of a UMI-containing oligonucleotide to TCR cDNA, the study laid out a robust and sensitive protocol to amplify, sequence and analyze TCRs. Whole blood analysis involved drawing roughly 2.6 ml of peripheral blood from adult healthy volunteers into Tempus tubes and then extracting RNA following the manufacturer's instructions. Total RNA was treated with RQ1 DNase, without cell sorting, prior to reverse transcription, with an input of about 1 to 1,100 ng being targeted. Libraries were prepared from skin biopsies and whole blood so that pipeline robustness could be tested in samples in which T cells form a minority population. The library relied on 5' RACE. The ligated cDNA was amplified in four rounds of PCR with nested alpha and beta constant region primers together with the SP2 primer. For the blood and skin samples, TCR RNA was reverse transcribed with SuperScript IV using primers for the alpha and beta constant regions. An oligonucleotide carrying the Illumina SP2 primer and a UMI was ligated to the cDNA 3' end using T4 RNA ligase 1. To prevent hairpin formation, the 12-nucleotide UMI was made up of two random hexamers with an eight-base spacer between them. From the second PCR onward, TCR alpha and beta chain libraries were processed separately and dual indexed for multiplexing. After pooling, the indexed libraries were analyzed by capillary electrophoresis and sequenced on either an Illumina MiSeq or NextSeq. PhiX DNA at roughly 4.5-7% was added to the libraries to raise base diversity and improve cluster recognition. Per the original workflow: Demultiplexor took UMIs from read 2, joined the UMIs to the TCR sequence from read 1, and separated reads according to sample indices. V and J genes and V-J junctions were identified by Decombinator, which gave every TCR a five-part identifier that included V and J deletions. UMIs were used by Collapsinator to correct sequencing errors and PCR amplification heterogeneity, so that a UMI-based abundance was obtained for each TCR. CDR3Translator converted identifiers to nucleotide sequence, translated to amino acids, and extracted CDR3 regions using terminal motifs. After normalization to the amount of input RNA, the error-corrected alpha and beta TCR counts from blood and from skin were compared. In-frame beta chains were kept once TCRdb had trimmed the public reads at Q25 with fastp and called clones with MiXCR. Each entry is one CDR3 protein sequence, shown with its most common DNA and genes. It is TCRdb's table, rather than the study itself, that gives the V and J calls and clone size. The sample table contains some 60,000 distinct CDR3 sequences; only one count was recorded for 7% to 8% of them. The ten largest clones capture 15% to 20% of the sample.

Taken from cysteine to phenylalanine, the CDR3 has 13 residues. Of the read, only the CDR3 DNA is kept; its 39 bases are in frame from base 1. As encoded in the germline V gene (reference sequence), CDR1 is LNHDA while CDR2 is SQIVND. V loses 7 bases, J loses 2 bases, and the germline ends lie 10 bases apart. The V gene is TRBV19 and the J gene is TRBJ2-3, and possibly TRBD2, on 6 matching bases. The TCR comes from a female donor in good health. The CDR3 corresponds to CASTAGYTDTQYF. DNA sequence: TGTGCCAGTACCGCGGGATACACAGATACGCAGTATTTT.